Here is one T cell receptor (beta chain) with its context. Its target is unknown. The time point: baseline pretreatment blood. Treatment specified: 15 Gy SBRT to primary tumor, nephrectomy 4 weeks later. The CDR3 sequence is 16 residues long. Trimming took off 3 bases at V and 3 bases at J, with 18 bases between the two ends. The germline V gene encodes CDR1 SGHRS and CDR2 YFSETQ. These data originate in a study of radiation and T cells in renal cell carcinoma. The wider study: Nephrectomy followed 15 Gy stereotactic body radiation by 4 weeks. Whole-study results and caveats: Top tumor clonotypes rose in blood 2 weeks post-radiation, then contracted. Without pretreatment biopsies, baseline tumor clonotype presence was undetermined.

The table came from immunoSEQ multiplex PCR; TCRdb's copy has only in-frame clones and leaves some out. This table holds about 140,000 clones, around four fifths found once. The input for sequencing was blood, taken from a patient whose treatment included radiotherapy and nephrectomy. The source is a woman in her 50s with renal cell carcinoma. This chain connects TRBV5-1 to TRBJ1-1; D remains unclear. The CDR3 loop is CASSSMVGLVDTEAFF. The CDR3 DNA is TGCGCCAGCAGCTCCATGGTAGGGCTTGTGGACACTGAAGCTTTCTTT.